This T cell receptor beta chain was profiled in a study of PD-L1 blockade in urothelial cancer. Study in general: Of approximately 30 patients, just under 26 were males with bladder-origin urothelial cancer. Patients had been given 0 to 3 earlier chemotherapy regimens.

Remarks on this clone: Its antigen remains unknown.

V was cut by 3 bases and J by 6 bases, with 14 bases left in between. CDR3 size: 15 residues. CDR1 is MNHGY and CDR2 is SAAAGT in the germline V gene. Measured with immunoSEQ multiplex PCR; TCRdb has only the in-frame clones, and not every one. The data contain approximately 35,000 clones, around 33% of them seen just once; the ten biggest clones take up about 8.9%. Study results and limitations: Patients with durable benefit had more tumor-infiltrating T lymphocytes.

The sample consisted of tumor tissue, taken before atezolizumab (anti-PD-L1) treatment. This chain joins TRBV6-8 and TRBJ2-2; D call uncertain. This receptor was obtained from a man aged 55 to 70 with urothelial cancer. CDR3 sequence: CASSYGPDRPGELFF. DNA of the CDR3: TGTGCCAGCAGTTATGGGCCCGATCGACCCGGGGAGCTGTTTTTT.